The present T cell receptor beta chain was sequenced within a study of T cell responses to AZD1222 COVID-19 vaccine. General study points: Only after the peak T cell response were repertoires sampled.

Per germline, CDR1 MNHEY and CDR2 SVGEGT. CDR3 length: 11 amino acids. V was cut by 5 bases and J by 3 bases, with 4 bases left in between. For this clone: Its antigen is not known.

Method: immunoSEQ multiplex PCR; TCRdb's copy keeps in-frame clones and lacks some. The table has 65,000 to 90,000 clones, roughly 90% seen once. This clonotype originated in an adult in good health. The chain joins TRBV6-2 or TRBV6-3 to TRBJ1-2, with unresolved D. This material consisted of peripheral blood, taken on day 0 of AZD1222 vaccination. The CDR3 nucleotides read TGTGCCAGCAGTCAATACTATGGCTACACCTTC. Its protein is CASSQYYGYTF.